This T cell receptor (beta chain) stems from a study of neoadjuvant anti-PD-1 for oral cavity cancer. Study in general: Patients mostly received three to four biweekly nivolumab doses at 3 mg/kg before surgery.

Patients had newly diagnosed, untreated stage II-IVA oral cavity squamous cell carcinoma. The V and J ends lost 2 bases and 0 bases respectively, with 9 bases between them. The CDR3 runs 15 residues. Germline-derived CDR1 and CDR2 are SGDLS and YYNGEE. Tumor libraries mostly used about 4.5 ug genomic DNA, two replicates each. Profiled with immunoSEQ multiplex PCR; TCRdb holds only in-frame clones, not every one. The data hold over 10,000 clones, with roughly 60% observed a single time. The rearrangement links TRBV9 to TRBJ1-3; D remains ambiguous. Here the sequenced sample was tumor tissue, taken before nivolumab (anti-PD-1) treatment. The source is a person between 40 and 85 years old with oral cavity squamous cell carcinoma. The CDR3 sequence: CASSVAGLSGNTIYF. DNA for the CDR3: TGTGCCAGCAGCGTGGCCGGGCTCTCTGGAAACACCATATATTTT.